Given below is one T cell receptor beta chain in context. The target antigen is unknown. Clones were read by immunoSEQ multiplex PCR, and TCRdb kept only the in-frame ones, dropping some. The table shows some 74,000 clones, with less than 90% occurring only once. The data derive from a study of OX40 agonist ivuxolimab in advanced cancers. Looking at the study overall: Partial responses, seen in three patients, involved one hepatocellular carcinoma and two cutaneous melanomas. Regarding the study as a whole: Average numbers of expanded clones were greater in CD8+ T cells than in CD4+. Clonal expansion from baseline to week 6 occurred in both CD4+ and CD8+ T cells.

V lost 6 bases to trimming and J lost 5 bases, with 24 bases between them. Germline values: CDR1 SGDLS, CDR2 YYNGEE. This CDR3 is 16 amino acids long. The source is an adult with an advanced solid tumor such as melanoma, head and neck, liver or kidney cancer. The specimen comprised CD4+ or CD8+ T cells sorted from blood, sampled in a trial of the OX40 agonist ivuxolimab. This chain links TRBV9 with TRBJ2-7; tentative D call: TRBD2 (6 bases). CDR3 nucleotides: TGTGCCAGCAAGGGCCCTTCGCCCTCTTGGGGGGACGAGCAGTACTTC. The encoded protein is CASKGPSPSWGDEQYF.